Below, 8 T cell receptor beta chains from the same sample are listed, as sequenced in a study of T cell responses to AZD1222 COVID-19 vaccine. TCRdb's copy holds only in-frame clones and misses some; the assay was immunoSEQ multiplex PCR. The repertoire holds 130,000 or so clones, about 90% seen once, with 7% to 9% in the top ten. The sample here was peripheral blood, taken 28 days after the second dose of the MenACWY control vaccine. The receptors were sampled from an adult who received the MenACWY meningococcal vaccine as a control.

This sequence joins TRBV19 and TRBJ2-7; the D gene is possibly TRBD2 (7 bases). CDR3 length: 16 amino acids. With 6 bases removed from V and 2 bases from J, the gap between germline ends came to 20 bases. Looked up from germline, CDR1 is LNHDA and CDR2 is SQIVND (reference sequence). CDR3 sequence reads: CASSRWGAGETYEQYF. The DNA of the CDR3 is TGTGCCAGTAGCCGCTGGGGGGCGGGAGAGACCTACGAGCAGTACTTC.

This clone was seen a single time. This rearrangement joins TRBV5-1 to TRBJ1-2, with 11 nucleotides matching TRBD1. The CDR3 is made up of 15 amino acids. V shed 4 bases, J shed 7 bases, and the junction held 9 bases outside the gene matches. Germline CDR1 reads SGHRS; CDR2 reads YFSETQ. The CDR3 DNA is TGCGCCAGCAGCCCAGGGGACAGGGGGGCAGTTGGCTACACCTTC. This sequence encodes CASSPGDRGAVGYTF.

The gene calls are TRBV7-3 and TRBJ2-1; 7 bases line up with TRBD2. V lost 5 bases and J lost 3; bases outside the gene matches: 7. From germline, CDR1 is SGHTA and CDR2 FQGTGA. The length of the CDR3 is 15 residues. The CDR3 loop is CASSPLAGVYNEQFF. In nucleotides, the CDR3 is TGTGCCAGCAGCCCGCTGGCGGGGGTCTACAATGAGCAGTTCTTC.

The chain is built from TRBV28 and TRBJ2-7, with D perhaps matching TRBD2 (5 bases). Germline CDR1 MDHEN, CDR2 SYDVKM. The CDR3 runs 14 residues. V shed 6 bases and J shed 6 bases, with 18 bases lying between them. The CDR3 spells CASRAGPGPFEQYF. The CDR3 DNA follows: TGTGCCAGCAGGGCGGGCCCCGGGCCGTTCGAGCAGTACTTC.

The V gene is TRBV30, the J gene TRBJ2-5; the match to TRBD1 covers 9 bases. V was clipped by 2 bases and J by 2 bases; unmatched bases: 3. CDR1 and CDR2 (germline): GTSNPN, SVGIG (reference sequence). This CDR3 has 14 residues. CDR3 coding DNA: TGTGCCTGGAGTCCGGGACAGGGACAAGAGACCCAGTACTTC. Protein: CAWSPGQGQETQYF.

Here the CDR3 reads CASSLLVSGANVLTF. The CDR3 nucleotides read TGCGCCAGCAGCTTGTTGGTATCTGGGGCCAACGTCCTGACTTTC. This chain uses TRBV5-1 with TRBJ2-6; D is ambiguous. The germline CDR1 and CDR2 sequences are SGHRS and YFSETQ. The CDR3 is 15 residues long. The V and J ends lost 1 base and 1 base respectively, with 6 bases between them.

The chain links TRBV7-8 to TRBJ2-2, with D hard to call. V was cut by 3 bases and J by 8 bases, with 7 bases left in between. CDR3 length: 12 residues. Germline V gene data show CDR1 as SGHVS and CDR2 as FQNEAQ. CDR3 sequence: CASSLFPGELFF. As DNA, the CDR3 is TGTGCCAGCAGCTTGTTCCCAGGGGAGCTGTTTTTT. The full variable domain, in which reference TRBV7-8 and TRBJ2-2 provide the parts outside the CDR3, is GAGVSQSPRYKVAKRGQDVALRCDPISGHVSLFWYQQALGQGPEFLTYFQNEAQLDKSGLPSDRFFAERPEGSVSTLKIQRTQQEDSAVYLCASSLFPGELFFGEGSRLTVL.

J is TRBJ2-3 and V is TRBV11-3, with D uncertain. V dropped 1 base and J dropped 6 bases, with 8 bases sitting between them. Germline CDR1 reads SGHNT; CDR2 reads YENEEA. CDR3 size: 13 residues. DNA of the CDR3: TGTGCCAGCAGCTTAGGGGCTCGCGATACGCAGTATTTT. Its protein product is CASSLGARDTQYF. Filled out from reference TRBV11-3 and TRBJ2-3, the complete variable domain reads EAGVVQSPRYKIIEKKQPVAFWCNPISGHNTLYWYLQNLGQGPELLIRYENEEAVDDSQLPKDRFSAERLKGVDSTLKIQPAELGDSAVYLCASSLGARDTQYFGPGTRLTVL.